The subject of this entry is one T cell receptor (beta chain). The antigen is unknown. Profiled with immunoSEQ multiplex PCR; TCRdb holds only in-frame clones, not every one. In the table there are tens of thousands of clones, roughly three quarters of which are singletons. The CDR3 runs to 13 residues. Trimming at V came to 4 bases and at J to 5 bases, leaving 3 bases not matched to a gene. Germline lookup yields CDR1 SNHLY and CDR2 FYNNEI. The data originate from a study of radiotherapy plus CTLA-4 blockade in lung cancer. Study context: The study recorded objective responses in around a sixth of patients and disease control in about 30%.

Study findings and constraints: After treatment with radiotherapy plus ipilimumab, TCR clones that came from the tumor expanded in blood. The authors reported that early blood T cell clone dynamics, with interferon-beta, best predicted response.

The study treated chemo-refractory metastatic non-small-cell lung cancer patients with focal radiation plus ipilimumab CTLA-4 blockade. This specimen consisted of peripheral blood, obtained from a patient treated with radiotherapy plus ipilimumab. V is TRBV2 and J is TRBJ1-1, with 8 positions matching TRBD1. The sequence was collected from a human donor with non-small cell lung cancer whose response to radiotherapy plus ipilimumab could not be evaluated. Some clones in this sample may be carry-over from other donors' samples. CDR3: CASSGQGRTEAFF. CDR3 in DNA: TGTGCCAGCAGTGGACAGGGGAGAACTGAAGCTTTCTTT. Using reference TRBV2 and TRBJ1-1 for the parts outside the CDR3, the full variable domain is EPEVTQTPSHQVTQMGQEVILRCVPISNHLYFYWYRQILGQKVEFLVSFYNNEISEKSEIFDDQFSVERPDGSNFTLKIRSTKLEDSAMYFCASSGQGRTEAFFGQGTRLTVV.